This passage covers 14 T cell receptor beta chains from one sample sequenced in a study of sequential checkpoint blockade in melanoma. Treatment described: randomized to nivolumab then ipilimumab (arm A) or the reverse (arm B). The table came from immunoSEQ multiplex PCR; TCRdb's copy has only in-frame clones and leaves some out. The sample carries around 21,000 clones, roughly four fifths recorded once. The source material was CD8+ T cells sorted from blood (inferred from file names), sampled from a patient given nivolumab and ipilimumab in sequence. The receptors were gathered from a human donor with melanoma.

The chain carries TRBV5-1 and TRBJ2-3, with a tentative D call TRBD1 (6 bases). Germline V lookup: CDR1 SGHRS, CDR2 YFSETQ. Trimming took 4 bases from V and 5 from J, leaving 23 bases between them. The CDR3 is 17 amino acids. The CDR3 region is CASSQTLQGASGDTQYF. The CDR3 DNA reads TGCGCCAGCAGCCAGACCCTACAGGGAGCGTCGGGAGATACGCAGTATTTT.

This chain links TRBV2 with TRBJ2-3, with 11 bases fitting TRBD2. V dropped 9 bases and J dropped 4; count of bases not matched to a gene: 6. The CDR3 sequence is 14 residues long. Germline V gene lookup returns CDR1 SNHLY and CDR2 FYNNEI. The CDR3 spells CARTLAGGPDTQYF. DNA of the CDR3: TGTGCCAGGACCTTAGCGGGGGGGCCAGATACGCAGTATTTT.

V and J are TRBV4-2 and TRBJ2-7; 9 positions agree with TRBD2. The CDR3 has 18 residues. V was clipped by 0 bases and J by 2 bases; unmatched bases: 11. The germline V gene has CDR1 LGHNA and CDR2 YNFKEQ. The CDR3 loop is CASSQDQASGELAYEQYF. CDR3 coding DNA: TGTGCCAGCAGCCAAGATCAGGCTAGCGGGGAACTCGCCTACGAGCAGTACTTC.

The table lists this clone with a count of one. This chain connects TRBV5-1 to TRBJ2-3, with TRBD2 matching over 9 bases. This CDR3 region has 16 residues. In germline, CDR1 is SGHRS, CDR2 YFSETQ. With 2 bases clipped from V and 2 bases from J, the junction kept 6 bases outside the gene matches. The chain's CDR3 is CASSLAAGGITDTQYF. The CDR3 DNA reads as TGCGCCAGCAGCTTAGCAGCGGGGGGCATCACAGATACGCAGTATTTT.

This clone was detected a few times. A read error may be the cause here, since a much bigger clone is one base away. The sample carries other DNA sequences with the same CDR3. This rearrangement joins TRBV5-8 to TRBJ1-6, with D possibly matching TRBD1 (6 bases). The CDR3 loop spans 13 amino acids. Trimming removed 4 bases from V and 8 bases from J, with 10 bases in between. Germline CDR1 SGHTS, CDR2 YDEGEE. The CDR3, as DNA: TGTGCCAGCAGCCAGGCAGGGGATTCACCCCTCCACTTT. It encodes CASSQAGDSPLHF.

The genes are TRBV7-9 and TRBJ2-3; no clear D. The CDR3 spans 11 residues. Germline-derived CDR1 and CDR2 are SEHNR and FQNEAQ (reference sequence). Trimming took 4 bases from V and 5 from J, leaving 4 bases between them. The CDR3 DNA is TGTGCCAGCAGCTCCGTAGATACGCAGTATTTT. As protein: CASSSVDTQYF.

This chain connects TRBV12-5 to TRBJ1-2; 8 nucleotides match TRBD1. J lost 2 bases, V lost 5 bases, and 7 bases had no gene match. The CDR3 sequence is 15 residues long. The germline gives CDR1 LGHNT, CDR2 FRNRAP. This CDR3 reads CASGAWTGSNYGYTF. The CDR3 DNA reads as TGTGCTAGTGGTGCATGGACAGGGAGCAACTATGGCTACACCTTC.

The CDR3 DNA sequence: TGTGCCAGCAGCTGGGGACAGAACTATGGCTACACCTTC. This translates into CASSWGQNYGYTF. The gene calls are TRBV14 and TRBJ1-2; 7 bases are shared with TRBD1. J lost 2 bases, V lost 5 bases, and 2 bases had no gene match. CDR3 length equals 13 residues. Germline CDR1 SGHDN, CDR2 FVKESK.

This rearrangement joins TRBV27 to TRBJ2-7; maybe TRBD1 (6 bases). Trimming shortened V by 4 bases and J by 3 bases, and 13 bases separated the two germline ends. Per germline, CDR1 MNHEY and CDR2 SMNVEV (reference sequence). The CDR3 is made up of 14 amino acids. The CDR3 DNA reads TGTGCCAGCAGTTCAACTGGACAGCACTACGAGCAGTACTTC. This gives the protein CASSSTGQHYEQYF.

The gene calls are TRBV11-2 and TRBJ1-1; D gene unclear. Trimming left V 6 bases short and J 1 base short, with 9 bases between. The CDR3 length is 13 residues. CDR1 SGHAT and CDR2 FQNNGV come from the germline V gene. The CDR3 region is CASREKWNTEAFF. CDR3 DNA: TGTGCCAGCAGGGAGAAGTGGAACACTGAAGCTTTCTTT.

This clone was seen a few times. The chain employs TRBV7-3 and TRBJ2-7; 10 bases agree with TRBD2. V was clipped by 2 bases and J by 3 bases; unmatched bases: 4. The CDR3 loop spans 15 amino acids. Germline V gene sequence: CDR1 SGHTA, CDR2 FQGTGA. CDR3 region: CASSLELAGSYEQYF. The CDR3 nucleotides are TGTGCCAGCAGCTTAGAACTAGCGGGGAGCTACGAGCAGTACTTC.

V is TRBV19 and J is TRBJ1-2; TRBD1 matches at 9 bases. CDR1 LNHDA and CDR2 SQIVND come from the germline V gene (reference sequence). V was pared by 5 bases and J by 10 bases, with 20 bases of the junction left unmatched. CDR3 length equals 17 residues. CDR3 DNA: TGTGCCAGTAGTCAGTTTAAATTACAGGGGGCGTCGAGTTACTACACCTTC. Protein: CASSQFKLQGASSYYTF.

The chain has TRBV29-1 and TRBJ1-2; D remains unclear. From germline, CDR1 is SQVTM and CDR2 ANQGSEA. V gave up 3 bases and J gave up 0 bases, with 17 bases separating them. The CDR3 consists of 16 residues. CDR3 amino acids: CSVDKAGGRANYGYTF. In nucleotides, the CDR3 is TGCAGCGTTGACAAGGCGGGAGGGAGAGCTAACTATGGCTACACCTTC.

The chain has TRBV4-3 and TRBJ1-1; D might be TRBD1 (5 bases). The CDR3 has 14 amino acids. CDR1 and CDR2 from the germline V gene are LGHNA and YSLEER. V lost 0 bases, J lost 5 bases, and 10 bases lay in between. The CDR3 DNA is TGCGCCAGCAGCCAAGATGTAGGGGTGACTGAAGCTTTCTTT. Protein: CASSQDVGVTEAFF.